The entry that follows covers one T cell receptor beta chain sequence. What it binds is unknown. The data belong to a study of identical twins. TCRdb redid the calling of the 5' RACE reads with MiXCR, one entry per CDR3 protein. The data show about 330,000 distinct CDR3 sequences, 9% to 15% seen once. Study observations and caveats: Findings depended on cross-sectional statistics rather than tracking the same donors.

This CDR3 region has 12 residues. V lost 3 bases to trimming and J lost 7 bases, with 9 bases between them. These data were also filed under a second study, of yellow fever vaccine responses in identical twins.

Sequencing was performed on CD8+ T cells sorted from blood. The rearrangement joins TRBV12-3 or TRBV12-4 to TRBJ1-1; D is undetermined. This TCR was recovered from a woman aged 18-29 years in good health. The CDR3 sequence is CASSFDFVEAFF. The CDR3, as DNA: TGTGCCAGCAGTTTCGATTTTGTTGAAGCTTTCTTT.